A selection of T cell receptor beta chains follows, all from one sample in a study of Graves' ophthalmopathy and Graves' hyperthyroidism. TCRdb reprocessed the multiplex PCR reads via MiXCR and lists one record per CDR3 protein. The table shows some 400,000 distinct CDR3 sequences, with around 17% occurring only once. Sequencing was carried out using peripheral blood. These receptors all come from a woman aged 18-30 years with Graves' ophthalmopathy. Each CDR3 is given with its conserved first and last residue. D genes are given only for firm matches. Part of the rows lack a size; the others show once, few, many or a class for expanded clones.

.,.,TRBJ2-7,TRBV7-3,CASSLRARSYEQYF,TGTGCCAGCAGCTTAAGGGCCCGTTCCTACGAGCAGTACTTC
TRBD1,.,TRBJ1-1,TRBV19,CASSILGQGRGNTEAFF,TGTGCCAGTAGTATTCTCGGACAGGGAAGGGGGAACACTGAAGCTTTCTTT
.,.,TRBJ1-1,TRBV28,CASRTPGTVNTEAFF,TGTGCCAGCAGAACTCCCGGGACGGTGAACACTGAAGCTTTCTTT
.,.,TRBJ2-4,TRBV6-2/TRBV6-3,CASSFRSLAKNIQYF,TGTGCCAGCAGCTTCAGGTCTCTAGCCAAAAACATTCAGTACTTC
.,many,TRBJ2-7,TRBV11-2,CASSPSQRVNSYEQYF,TGTGCCAGCAGCCCATCCCAACGGGTTAACTCCTACGAGCAGTACTTC
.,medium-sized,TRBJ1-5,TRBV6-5,CASKSYQPQHF,TGTGCCAGCAAGAGCTATCAGCCCCAGCATTTT
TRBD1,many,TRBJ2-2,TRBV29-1,CSVGGQGANTGELFF,TGCAGCGTGGGGGGACAGGGGGCGAACACCGGGGAGCTGTTTTTT
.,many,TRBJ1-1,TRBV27,CASSLSTGRGTEAFF,TGTGCCAGCAGTTTATCAACAGGGCGAGGCACTGAAGCTTTCTTT
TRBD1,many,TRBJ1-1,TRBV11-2,CASSTTGAEAFF,TGTGCCAGCAGCACGACAGGGGCTGAAGCTTTCTTT
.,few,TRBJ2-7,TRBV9,CASSPSEGSEQYF,TGTGCCAGCAGCCCCTCGGAGGGAAGCGAGCAGTACTTC
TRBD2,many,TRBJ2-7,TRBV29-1,CSVDVSTSGTYSYEQYF,TGCAGCGTAGACGTTTCGACTAGCGGAACTTACTCCTACGAGCAGTACTTC
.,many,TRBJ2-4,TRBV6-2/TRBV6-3,CASSYRGEGTKNIQYF,TGTGCCAGCAGTTACCGGGGTGAGGGGACCAAAAACATTCAGTACTTC
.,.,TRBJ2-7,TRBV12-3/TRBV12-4,CASSSPLSYEQYF,TGTGCCAGCAGTTCCCCTCTAAGCTACGAGCAGTACTTC
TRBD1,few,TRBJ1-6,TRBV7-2,CASSPQGRDNSPLHF,TGTGCCAGCAGCCCACAGGGGAGGGATAATTCACCCCTCCACTTT